This T cell receptor beta chain came from a study of blood T cell repertoires in COVID-19. About the research overall: From T cells, B-cell-depleted T cells, or PBMCs came the material, which was cDNA or gDNA.

The CDR3 contains 16 residues. Germline loops: CDR1 MNHEY, CDR2 SMNVEV (reference sequence). V was shortened by 5 bases and J by 0 bases, with 17 bases between the two germline ends. In the original workflow: Amplification with reference gene primers provided the estimates of nucleated cell counts. Assay: immunoSEQ multiplex PCR; the TCRdb copy retains only in-frame clones and omits some. The DNA was the basis for D and trimming; V, J and clone size are from that table. This sample carries about 430,000 clones, roughly 84% of them seen once, and the ten largest clones take approximately 1.5%. This clone was seen a handful of times.

This TCR was recovered from a woman under 30 who had been exposed to COVID-19. The chain recombines TRBV27 with TRBJ2-7; D call uncertain. Material for sequencing was PBMCs or T cells enriched from blood (not recorded which). The DNA for the CDR3 is TGTGCCAGCAGTCCCCTCGCGACTGGAAGCTCCTACGAGCAGTACTTC. Amino acids: CASSPLATGSSYEQYF.